This TCR beta chain was found in a study of T cell repertoires in cytomegalovirus infection. Study in general: Recently described HLA-C-restricted plus well-studied HLA-B-restricted CMV epitopes were used. Indicated by public TCR beta signatures were CMV infection and matching HLA type.

A single record per CDR3 protein comes from TCRdb applying MiXCR to the reads. Of roughly 800,000 distinct CDR3 sequences listed, 25% to 35% were seen once; the top ten hold under 15%. This clonotype was observed at least ten times. Its antigen is still unknown. This CDR3 region has 15 residues. V trimming: 4 bases; J trimming: 7 bases; junction bases outside the gene matches: 8. Broader study findings: Ex vivo responses were dominated by HLA-C-restricted CMV-specific TCR beta clonotypes.

Here the sequenced sample was cultured CD8+ T cells from PBMCs, taken from culture after CMV antigen stimulation. The receptor comes from a human donor in good health (CMV status not recorded). Some clones in this sample may be carry-over from other donors' samples. V is TRBV12-3 or TRBV12-4 and J is TRBJ2-2; 8 nucleotides align to TRBD1. This CDR3 is CASSSSDRVFGELFF. CDR3 coding DNA: TGTGCCAGCAGTTCCTCGGACAGGGTCTTCGGGGAGCTGTTTTTT.